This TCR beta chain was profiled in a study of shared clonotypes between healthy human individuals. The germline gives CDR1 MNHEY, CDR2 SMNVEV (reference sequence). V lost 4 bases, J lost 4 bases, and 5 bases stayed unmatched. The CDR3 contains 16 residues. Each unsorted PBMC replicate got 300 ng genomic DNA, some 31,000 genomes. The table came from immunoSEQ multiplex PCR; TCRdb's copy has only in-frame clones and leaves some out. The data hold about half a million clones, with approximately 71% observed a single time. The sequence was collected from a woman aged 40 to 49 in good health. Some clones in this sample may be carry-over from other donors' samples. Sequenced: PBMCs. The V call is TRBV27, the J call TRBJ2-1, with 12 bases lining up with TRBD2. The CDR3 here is CASSSWTSGTYNEQFF. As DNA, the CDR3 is TGTGCCAGCAGTTCCTGGACTAGCGGGACTTACAATGAGCAGTTCTTC.